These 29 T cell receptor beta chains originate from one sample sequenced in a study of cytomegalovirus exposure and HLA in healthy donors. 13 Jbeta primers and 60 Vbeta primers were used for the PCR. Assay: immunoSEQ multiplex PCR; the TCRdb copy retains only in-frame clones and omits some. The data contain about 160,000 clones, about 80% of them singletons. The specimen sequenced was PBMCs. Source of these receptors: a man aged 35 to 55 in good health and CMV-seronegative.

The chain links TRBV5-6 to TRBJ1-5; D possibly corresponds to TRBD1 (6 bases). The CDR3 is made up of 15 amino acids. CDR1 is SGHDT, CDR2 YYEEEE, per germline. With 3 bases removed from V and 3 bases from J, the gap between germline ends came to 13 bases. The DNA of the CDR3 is TGTGCCAGCAGCTCACTTAGACAGGTCAATCAGCCCCAGCATTTT. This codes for CASSSLRQVNQPQHF.

CDR3 DNA sequence: TGTGCCAGCAGTCCAGGGGGCTTCTATGGCTACACCTTC. Translation: CASSPGGFYGYTF. The chain couples TRBV28 to TRBJ1-2, with 8 nucleotides matching TRBD1. V dropped 5 bases and J dropped 4; count of bases not matched to a gene: 3. Germline CDR1 reads MDHEN; CDR2 reads SYDVKM. This CDR3 region has 13 residues.

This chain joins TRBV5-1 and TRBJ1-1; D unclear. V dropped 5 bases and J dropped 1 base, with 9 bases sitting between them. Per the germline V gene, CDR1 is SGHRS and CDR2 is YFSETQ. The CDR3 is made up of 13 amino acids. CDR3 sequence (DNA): TGCGCCAGCAGTCGGAGTGGGAACACTGAAGCTTTCTTT. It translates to CASSRSGNTEAFF.

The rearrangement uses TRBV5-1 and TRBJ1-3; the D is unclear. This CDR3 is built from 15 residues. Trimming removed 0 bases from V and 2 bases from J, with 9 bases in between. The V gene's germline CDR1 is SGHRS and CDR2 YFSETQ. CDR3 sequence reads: CASSLAHGAGNTIYF. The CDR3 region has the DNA TGCGCCAGCAGCTTGGCCCACGGGGCTGGAAACACCATATATTTT.

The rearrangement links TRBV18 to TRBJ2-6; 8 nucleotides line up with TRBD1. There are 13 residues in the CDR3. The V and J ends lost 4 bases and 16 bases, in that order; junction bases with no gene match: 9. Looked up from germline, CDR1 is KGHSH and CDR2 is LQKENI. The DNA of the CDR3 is TGTGCCAGCTCACAGGGGGACAGGAGGGCTCTGACTTTC. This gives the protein CASSQGDRRALTF.

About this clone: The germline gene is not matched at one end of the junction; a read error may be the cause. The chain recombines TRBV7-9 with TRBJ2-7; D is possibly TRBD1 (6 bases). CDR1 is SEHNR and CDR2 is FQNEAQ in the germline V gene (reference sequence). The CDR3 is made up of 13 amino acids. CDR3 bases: TGTTCCAGCAGCCCTACAGGGTCCTACGAGCAGTACTTC. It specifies CSSSPTGSYEQYF.

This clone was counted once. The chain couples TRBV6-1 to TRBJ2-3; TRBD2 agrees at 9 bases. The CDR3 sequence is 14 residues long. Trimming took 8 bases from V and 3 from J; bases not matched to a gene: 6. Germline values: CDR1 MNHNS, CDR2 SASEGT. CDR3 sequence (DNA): TGTGCCAGCTGGGGTAGCGGGAGAACAGATACGCAGTATTTT. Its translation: CASWGSGRTDTQYF.

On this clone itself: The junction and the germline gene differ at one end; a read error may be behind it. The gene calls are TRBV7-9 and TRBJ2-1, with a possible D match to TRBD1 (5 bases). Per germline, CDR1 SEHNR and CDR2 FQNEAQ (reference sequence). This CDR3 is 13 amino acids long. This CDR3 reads CSSSSPQGTEQFF. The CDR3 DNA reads TGTTCCAGCAGCTCCCCTCAGGGTACTGAGCAGTTCTTC.

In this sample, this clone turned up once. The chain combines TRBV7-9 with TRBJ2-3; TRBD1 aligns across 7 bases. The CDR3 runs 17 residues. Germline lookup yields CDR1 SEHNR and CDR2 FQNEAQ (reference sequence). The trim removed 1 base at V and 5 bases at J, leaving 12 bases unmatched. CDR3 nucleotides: TGTGCCAGCAGCTTAGACTCGGGGACAGAAGAGGAAGATACGCAGTATTTT. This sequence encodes CASSLDSGTEEEDTQYF.

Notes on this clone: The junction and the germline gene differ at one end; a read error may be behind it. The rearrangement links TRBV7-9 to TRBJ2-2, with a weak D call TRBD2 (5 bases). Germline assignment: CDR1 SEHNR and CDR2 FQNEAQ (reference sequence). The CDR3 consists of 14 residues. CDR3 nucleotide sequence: TGTTCCAGCAGCTTGACATATGAGGGCGGGGAGCTGTTTTTT. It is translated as CSSSLTYEGGELFF.

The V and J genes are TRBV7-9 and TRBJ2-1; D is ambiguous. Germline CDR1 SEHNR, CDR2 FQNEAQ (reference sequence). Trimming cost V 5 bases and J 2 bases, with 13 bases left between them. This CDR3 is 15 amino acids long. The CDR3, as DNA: TGTGCCAGCAGCCCCGCGGAGAGTCCCTACAATGAGCAGTTCTTC. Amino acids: CASSPAESPYNEQFF.

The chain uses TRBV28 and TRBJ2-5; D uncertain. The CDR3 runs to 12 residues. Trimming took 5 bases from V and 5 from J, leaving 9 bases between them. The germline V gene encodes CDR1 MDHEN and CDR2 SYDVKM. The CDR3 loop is CASSLRRETQYF. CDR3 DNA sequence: TGTGCCAGCAGTCTCCGCAGGGAGACCCAGTACTTC.

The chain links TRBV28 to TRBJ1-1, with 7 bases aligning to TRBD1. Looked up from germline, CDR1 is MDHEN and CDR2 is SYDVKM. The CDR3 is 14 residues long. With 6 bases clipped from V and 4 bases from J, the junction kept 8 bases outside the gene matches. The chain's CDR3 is CASRLTGEATEAFF. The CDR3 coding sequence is TGTGCCAGCAGGCTAACAGGGGAAGCCACTGAAGCTTTCTTT.

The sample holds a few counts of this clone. This chain's CDR3 is CASSYSTPSTPQPQHF. CDR3 DNA: TGTGCCAGCAGTTACTCGACACCGTCCACCCCGCAGCCCCAGCATTTT. This rearrangement joins TRBV6-6 to TRBJ1-5; no clear D gene. Germline V CDR1 and CDR2: MNHNY, SVGAGI (reference sequence). There are 16 residues in the CDR3. V was trimmed by 0 bases and J by 7 bases, leaving 16 bases between them.

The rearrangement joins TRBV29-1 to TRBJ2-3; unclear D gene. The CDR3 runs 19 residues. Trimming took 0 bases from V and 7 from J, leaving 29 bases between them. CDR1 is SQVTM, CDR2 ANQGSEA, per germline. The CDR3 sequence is CSVEENRIIFPEQAYTQYF. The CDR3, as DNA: TGCAGCGTTGAAGAAAACAGAATCATCTTCCCAGAGCAGGCATATACGCAGTATTTT.

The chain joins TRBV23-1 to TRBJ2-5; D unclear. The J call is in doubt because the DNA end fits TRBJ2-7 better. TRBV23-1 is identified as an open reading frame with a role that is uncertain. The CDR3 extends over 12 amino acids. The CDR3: CASSPKDYEQYF. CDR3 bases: TGCGCCAGCAGTCCGAAGGACTACGAGCAGTACTTC.

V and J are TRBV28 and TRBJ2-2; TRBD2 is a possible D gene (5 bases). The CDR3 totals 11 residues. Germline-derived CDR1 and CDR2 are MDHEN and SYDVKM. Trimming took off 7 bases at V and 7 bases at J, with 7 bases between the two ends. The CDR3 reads CASKAVGELFF. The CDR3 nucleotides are TGTGCCAGCAAAGCGGTCGGGGAGCTGTTTTTT.

This CDR3 reads CASRRGGTSGNTIYF. The CDR3 nucleotides are TGTGCCAGCAGGAGGGGGGGGACCTCTGGAAACACCATATATTTT. V and J are TRBV2 and TRBJ1-3, with a tentative D call TRBD1 (6 bases). CDR3 length equals 15 residues. V was cut by 6 bases and J by 0 bases, with 12 bases left in between. Germline values: CDR1 SNHLY, CDR2 FYNNEI.

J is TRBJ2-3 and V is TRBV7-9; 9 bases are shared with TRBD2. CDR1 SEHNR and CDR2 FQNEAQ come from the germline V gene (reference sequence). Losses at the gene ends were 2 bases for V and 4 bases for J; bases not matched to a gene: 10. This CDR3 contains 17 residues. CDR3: CASSLRLAGFGADTQYF. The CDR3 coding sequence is TGTGCCAGCAGCTTAAGGCTAGCGGGATTTGGTGCAGATACGCAGTATTTT.

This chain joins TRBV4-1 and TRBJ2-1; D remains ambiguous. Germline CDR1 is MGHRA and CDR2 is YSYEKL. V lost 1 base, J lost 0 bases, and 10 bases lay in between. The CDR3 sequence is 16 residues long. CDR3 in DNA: TGCGCCAGCAGCCAAGCACTTCTGAGCTCCTACAATGAGCAGTTCTTC. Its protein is CASSQALLSSYNEQFF.

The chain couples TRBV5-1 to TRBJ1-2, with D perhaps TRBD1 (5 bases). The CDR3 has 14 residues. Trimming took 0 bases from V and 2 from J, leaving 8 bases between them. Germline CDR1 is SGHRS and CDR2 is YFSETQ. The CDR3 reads CASSLDAGNYGYTF. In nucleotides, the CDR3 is TGCGCCAGCAGCTTGGATGCAGGGAACTATGGCTACACCTTC.

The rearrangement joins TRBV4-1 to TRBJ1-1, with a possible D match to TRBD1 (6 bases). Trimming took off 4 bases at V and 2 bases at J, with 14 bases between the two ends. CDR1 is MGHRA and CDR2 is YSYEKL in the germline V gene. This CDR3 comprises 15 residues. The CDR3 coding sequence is TGCGCCAGCAGCCTAGCACAGGGTTTTAACACTGAAGCTTTCTTT. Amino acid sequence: CASSLAQGFNTEAFF.

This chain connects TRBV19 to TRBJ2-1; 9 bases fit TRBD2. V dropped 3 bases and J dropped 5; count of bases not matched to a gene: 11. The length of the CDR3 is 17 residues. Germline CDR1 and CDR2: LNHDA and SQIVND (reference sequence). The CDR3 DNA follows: TGTGCCAGTAGTATCCCATTGGCGGGAGGGAAACACAATGAGCAGTTCTTC. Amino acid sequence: CASSIPLAGGKHNEQFF.

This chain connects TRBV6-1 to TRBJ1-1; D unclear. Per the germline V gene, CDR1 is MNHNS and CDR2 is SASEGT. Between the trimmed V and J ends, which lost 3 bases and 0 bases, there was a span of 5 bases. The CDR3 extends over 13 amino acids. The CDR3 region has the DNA TGTGCCAGCAGTGATTTAGTGAACACTGAAGCTTTCTTT. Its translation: CASSDLVNTEAFF.

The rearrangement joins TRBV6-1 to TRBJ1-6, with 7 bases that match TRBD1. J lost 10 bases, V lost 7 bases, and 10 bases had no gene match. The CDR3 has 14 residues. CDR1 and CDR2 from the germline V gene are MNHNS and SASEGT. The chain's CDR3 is CASTLTGEGSPLHF. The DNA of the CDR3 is TGTGCCAGCACTTTAACAGGGGAAGGATCACCCCTCCACTTT.

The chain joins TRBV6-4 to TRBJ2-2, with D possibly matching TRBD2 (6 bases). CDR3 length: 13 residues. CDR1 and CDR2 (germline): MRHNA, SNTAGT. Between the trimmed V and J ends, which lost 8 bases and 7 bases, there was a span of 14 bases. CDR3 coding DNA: TGTGCCAGCGGCACTAGCTCGGTCGGGGAGCTGTTTTTT. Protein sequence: CASGTSSVGELFF.

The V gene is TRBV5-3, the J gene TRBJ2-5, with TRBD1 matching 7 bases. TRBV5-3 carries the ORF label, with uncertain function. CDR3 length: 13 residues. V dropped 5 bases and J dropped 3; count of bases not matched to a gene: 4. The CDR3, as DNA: TGTGCCAGAAGTCGTGACAGGGAAGAGACCCAGTACTTC. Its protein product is CARSRDREETQYF.

Here the CDR3 DNA reads TGTGCCAGCAGTGCGCAGACAGGGGGCGGTCGGAATGAGCAGTTCTTC. Its translation is CASSAQTGGGRNEQFF. This chain joins TRBV28 and TRBJ2-1; 10 bases are shared with TRBD1. CDR1 and CDR2 from the germline V gene are MDHEN and SYDVKM. The CDR3 runs 16 residues. J lost 7 bases, V lost 5 bases, and 11 bases had no gene match. Complete variable domain (other parts from reference TRBV28 and TRBJ2-1): DVKVTQSSRYLVKRTGEKVFLECVQDMDHENMFWYRQDPGLGLRLIYFSYDVKMKEKGDIPEGYSVSREKKERFSLILESASTNQTSMYLCASSAQTGGGRNEQFFGPGTRLTVL.

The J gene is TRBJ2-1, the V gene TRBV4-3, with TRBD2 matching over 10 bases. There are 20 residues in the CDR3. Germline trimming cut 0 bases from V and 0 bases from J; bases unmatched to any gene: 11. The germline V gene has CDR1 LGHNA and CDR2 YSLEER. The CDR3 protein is CASSQEGGLAGDSSYNEQFF. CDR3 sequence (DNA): TGCGCCAGCAGCCAAGAGGGGGGGCTAGCGGGAGACAGCTCCTACAATGAGCAGTTCTTC.